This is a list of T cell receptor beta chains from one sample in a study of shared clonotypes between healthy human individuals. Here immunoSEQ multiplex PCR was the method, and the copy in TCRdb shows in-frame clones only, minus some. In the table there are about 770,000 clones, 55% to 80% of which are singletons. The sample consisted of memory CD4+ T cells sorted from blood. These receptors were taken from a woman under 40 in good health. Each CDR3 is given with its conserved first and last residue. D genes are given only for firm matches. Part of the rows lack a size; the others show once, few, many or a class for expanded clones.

CASSPTRDSTSGNTIYF,TGTGCCAGCTCACCAACGAGAGACAGCACCTCTGGAAACACCATATATTTT,TRBV18,.,.,TRBJ1-3
CASSSGTSGWIEQFF,TGTGCCAGCAGCTCAGGGACTAGCGGTTGGATCGAGCAGTTCTTC,TRBV5-4,.,TRBD2,TRBJ2-1
CASRQDLGLYNEQFF,TGTGCCAGCAGACAAGATCTAGGACTCTACAATGAGCAGTTCTTC,TRBV7-2,.,.,TRBJ2-1
CASTLGGVGYTF,TGTGCCAGCACCCTAGGGGGGGTTGGCTACACCTTC,TRBV28,.,.,TRBJ1-2
CASSLDGGGNTIYF,TGCGCCAGCAGCTTGGATGGGGGTGGAAACACCATATATTTT,TRBV5-1,.,.,TRBJ1-3
CASSLTGGVNYNEQFF,TGTGCCAGCAGCCTTACGGGAGGGGTAAACTACAATGAGCAGTTCTTC,TRBV7-2,many,TRBD2,TRBJ2-1
CASNQDFPGETQYF,TGTGCCAGCAACCAGGACTTCCCCGGGGAGACCCAGTACTTC,TRBV7-8,.,.,TRBJ2-5
CASRRDSLNSNQPQHF,TGTGCCAGTAGGAGGGACAGTCTAAATAGCAATCAGCCCCAGCATTTT,TRBV19,.,TRBD1,TRBJ1-5
CASSQEGPHGAKNIQYF,TGTGCCAGCAGCCAAGAGGGGCCGCATGGGGCCAAAAACATTCAGTACTTC,TRBV4-2,few,.,TRBJ2-4
CGNSGDSPDTDTQYF,TGTGGTAACTCAGGGGATTCCCCGGACACAGATACGCAGTATTTT,TRBV6-8,.,.,TRBJ2-3
CASSLDWAGELFF,TGTGCCAGCAGCTTAGATTGGGCCGGGGAGCTGTTTTTT,TRBV7-8,.,.,TRBJ2-2
CSVGVRANYGYTF,TGCAGCGTTGGGGTACGTGCTAACTATGGCTACACCTTC,TRBV29-1,few,.,TRBJ1-2
CASRGTDPTYGYTF,TGCGCCAGCAGGGGGACGGACCCTACCTATGGCTACACCTTC,TRBV10-2,.,.,TRBJ1-2
CASSLRAGQETQYF,TGTGCCAGCAGCTTAAGGGCGGGACAAGAGACCCAGTACTTC,TRBV7-9,.,.,TRBJ2-5
CASSPSPGDTEAFF,TGTGCCAGCAGCCCCTCCCCGGGGGACACTGAAGCTTTCTTT,TRBV6-5,.,.,TRBJ1-1
CASSSPGSRQEKLFF,TGCGCCAGCAGCTCGCCCGGGTCACGACAAGAAAAACTGTTTTTT,TRBV5-1,.,.,TRBJ1-4
CASSLSETGLKQFF,TGTGCCAGCAGTTTATCCGAAACAGGGTTGAAGCAGTTCTTC,TRBV28,.,.,TRBJ2-1
CASRLDGAGELFF,TGTGCCAGCAGACTAGACGGAGCCGGGGAGCTGTTTTTT,TRBV28,few,.,TRBJ2-2
CASSLPNEQFF,TGTGCCAGCAGCTTACCTAATGAGCAGTTCTTC,TRBV7-6,.,.,TRBJ2-1
CASSPQGFGEKLFF,TGTGCCAGTAGTCCTCAGGGCTTTGGTGAAAAACTGTTTTTT,TRBV19,few,.,TRBJ1-4
CASSHQRDTEAFF,TGTGCCAGCAGCCATCAACGGGACACTGAAGCTTTCTTT,TRBV11-2,.,.,TRBJ1-1
CASSQVRTSSYEQYF,TGCGCCAGCAGCCAAGTTCGGACGTCCTCCTACGAGCAGTACTTC,TRBV4-1,few,.,TRBJ2-7
CASSEFTSGRLAQYF,TGTGCCAGCAGTGAATTTACTAGCGGGAGATTGGCGCAGTATTTT,TRBV2,few,TRBD2,TRBJ2-3
CASSWGWGRLEAFF,TGTGCCAGCAGTTGGGGTTGGGGGCGATTGGAAGCTTTCTTT,TRBV28,.,.,TRBJ1-1
CASSESVGGGPLGQYF,TGCGCCAGCAGTGAGTCTGTGGGAGGCGGGCCCCTCGGGCAGTACTTC,TRBV10-2,.,.,TRBJ2-7
CASSMEGARTPQHF,TGTGCCAGTAGTATGGAGGGGGCGCGAACGCCCCAGCATTTT,TRBV19,.,TRBD1,TRBJ1-5
CASSSTGGAYEQYF,TGTGCCAGCAGTTCGACAGGGGGTGCTTACGAGCAGTACTTC,TRBV4-2,.,TRBD1,TRBJ2-7
CASSLLEANTEAFF,TGTGCCAGCAGCTTACTTGAGGCTAACACTGAAGCTTTCTTT,TRBV7-9,.,.,TRBJ1-1
CASSYSKVAYEQYF,TGTGCCAGCAGTTACTCGAAGGTAGCCTACGAGCAGTACTTC,TRBV6-6,.,.,TRBJ2-7
CASHRGRSDTQYF,TGCGCCAGCCACAGGGGGAGATCAGATACGCAGTATTTT,TRBV5-1,.,TRBD1,TRBJ2-3